These 10 T cell receptor beta chains came from one sample sequenced in a study of T-cell reconstitution after alpha-beta-depleted transplantation in children. Construction of the TCRbeta library involved unique molecular identifiers. TCRdb re-called the PCR reads through MiXCR, storing one row per CDR3 protein. The sample contains about 580,000 distinct CDR3 sequences, 27% of which appear only once. Material: PBMCs, obtained before TCRalphabeta/CD19-depleted stem cell transplant. Every receptor here comes from a boy under two years old with Wiskott-Aldrich syndrome, due to receive a stem cell transplant.

The V gene is TRBV9, the J gene TRBJ2-1; 8 bases fit TRBD2. Germline CDR1 is SGDLS and CDR2 is YYNGEE. The V segment lost 3 bases and the J segment 7 bases; nucleotides outside the gene matches: 6. The length of the CDR3 is 14 residues. The CDR3 DNA sequence: TGTGCCAGCAGCGCAGCGGGAGTCTTAAATGAGCAGTTCTTC. Residues: CASSAAGVLNEQFF.

The rearrangement uses TRBV25-1 and TRBJ2-5; D is possibly TRBD1 or TRBD2 (5 bases each). The V and J ends lost 2 bases and 4 bases respectively, with 14 bases between them. There are 15 residues in the CDR3. Germline V gene lookup returns CDR1 MGHDK and CDR2 SYGVNS. The CDR3 DNA follows: TGTGCCAGCAGTGAAATCCGGGACGTCGGAGAGACCCAGTACTTC. Translation: CASSEIRDVGETQYF.

The rearrangement uses TRBV10-3 and TRBJ2-7; D unclear. Per germline, CDR1 ENHRY and CDR2 SYGVKD. Trimming cost V 4 bases and J 6 bases, with 13 bases left between them. CDR3 length: 13 amino acids. The CDR3: CAISGTVTGEQYF. As DNA, the CDR3 is TGTGCCATCAGTGGGACCGTAACGGGCGAGCAGTACTTC.

This clonotype appeared a few times. The V call is TRBV5-6, the J call TRBJ2-7; D gene uncertain. The germline CDR1 and CDR2 sequences are SGHDT and YYEEEE. The CDR3 totals 15 residues. V lost 2 bases and J 0 bases, leaving 12 bases between the germline ends. The CDR3 sequence is CASSFQGISSYEQYF. The CDR3 DNA reads TGTGCCAGCAGCTTTCAAGGGATAAGCTCCTACGAGCAGTACTTC.

This chain uses TRBV7-6 with TRBJ2-1; TRBD1 matches at 7 bases. CDR1 is SGHVS, CDR2 FNYEAQ, per germline. CDR3 size: 13 residues. J lost 6 bases, V lost 6 bases, and 5 bases had no gene match. This CDR3 is CASRTGTANEQFF. CDR3 nucleotide sequence: TGTGCCAGCAGAACCGGGACAGCCAATGAGCAGTTCTTC.

The chain carries TRBV5-1 and TRBJ2-7, with TRBD1 matching over 7 bases. CDR3 length: 13 residues. In germline, CDR1 is SGHRS, CDR2 YFSETQ. The trim removed 8 bases at V and 1 base at J, leaving 6 bases unmatched. For the CDR3, the DNA is TGCGCCAGTAAAACGGGACAGTCCTACGAGCAGTACTTC. It yields the protein CASKTGQSYEQYF.

This chain links TRBV10-3 with TRBJ1-1; D remains unclear. Germline V CDR1 and CDR2: ENHRY, SYGVKD. The ends were cut back, 0 bases at V and 0 bases at J, with 5 bases in the middle. CDR3 length: 14 amino acids. The CDR3 sequence: CAISESVLNTEAFF. The DNA of the CDR3 is TGTGCCATCAGTGAGTCTGTTTTGAACACTGAAGCTTTCTTT.

This clonotype appeared a few times. At one end, the junction sequence differs from germline, possibly due to a read error. The chain links TRBV18 to TRBJ2-3; D is perhaps TRBD2 (5 bases). CDR1 is KGHSH, CDR2 LQKENI, per germline. The CDR3 runs to 13 residues. For the CDR3, the DNA is TGTGCCAGCTCATCAATCCGGGATTTGAACCCATCTTTT. The encoded protein is CASSSIRDLNPSF.

The rearrangement links TRBV5-1 to TRBJ2-1; D could derive from TRBD1 or TRBD2 (6 bases each). V dropped 1 base and J dropped 6 bases, with 23 bases sitting between them. This CDR3 comprises 18 residues. The germline V gene has CDR1 SGHRS and CDR2 YFSETQ. The CDR3 here is CASSLPEGGPYWSNEQFF. The CDR3, as DNA: TGCGCCAGCAGCTTGCCCGAGGGGGGACCGTATTGGTCCAATGAGCAGTTCTTC.

This chain uses TRBV2 with TRBJ2-1, with D hard to call. Trimming left V 3 bases short and J 5 bases short, with 5 bases between. The CDR3 runs to 12 residues. In germline, CDR1 is SNHLY, CDR2 FYNNEI. Here the CDR3 reads CASSDLDNEQFF. CDR3 nucleotide sequence: TGTGCCAGCAGTGACCTCGACAATGAGCAGTTCTTC. The variable domain in full, with the rest retrieved from reference TRBV2 and TRBJ2-1, is EPEVTQTPSHQVTQMGQEVILRCVPISNHLYFYWYRQILGQKVEFLVSFYNNEISEKSEIFDDQFSVERPDGSNFTLKIRSTKLEDSAMYFCASSDLDNEQFFGPGTRLTVL.